The T cell receptor (beta chain) described here comes from a study of early stage breast cancer tumors. Study-wide context: Among approximately 12 ER+/PR+/HER2- tumors, eight were ductal, four lobular.

Sequencing was performed with immunoSEQ multiplex PCR; in TCRdb, only in-frame clones are kept and a portion is missing. Of about 53,000 clones detected, about 89% appear once; the ten largest clones hold about 5%. The V gene's germline CDR1 is SGHNT and CDR2 YENEEA. J was trimmed by 8 bases and V by 5 bases; bases with no gene match: 8. This CDR3 spans 15 amino acids. General observations from the study: Bulk DNA sequencing of unsorted cells missed chain pairing and markers.

In regard to this clone: Its specificity is unknown.

The chain combines TRBV11-3 with TRBJ2-3; 12 positions agree with TRBD2. The origin of this receptor is a person aged 70 to 85 with breast cancer. Sample: blood. CDR3 sequence (DNA): TGTGCCAGCAGCGTCGGGACTAGCGGGCACGGTACGCAGTATTTT. Residues: CASSVGTSGHGTQYF.